This T cell receptor (beta chain) was recorded in a study of shared clonotypes between healthy human individuals. For the study at large: The people who gave samples were two women and three men aged 18 to 49.

Evenly divided among several immunoSEQ plates was the genomic DNA of each subset. Among the unsorted PBMC samples, replicate PCRs used around 270 ng DNA, roughly 30,000 T cell genomes. Unsorted PBMCs provided DNA that was sequenced on ten immunoSEQ deep assay plates. Data came from immunoSEQ multiplex PCR; TCRdb stores just in-frame clones and leaves some out. The sample holds 450,000 to 500,000 clones, 70% to 80% seen once. The sample taken for sequencing was PBMCs. The clonotype was recovered from a middle-aged woman in good health. Some clones in this sample may be carry-over from other donors' samples.

The CDR3 nucleotides read TGTGCCAGTAGTGACAGGGTTGGGGGCTACACCTTC. Amino acid sequence: CASSDRVGGYTF. This chain connects TRBV19 to TRBJ1-2; the match to TRBD1 covers 7 bases. V was clipped by 5 bases and J by 8 bases; unmatched bases: 5. Germline V gene data show CDR1 as LNHDA and CDR2 as SQIVND (reference sequence). The CDR3 has 12 amino acids.